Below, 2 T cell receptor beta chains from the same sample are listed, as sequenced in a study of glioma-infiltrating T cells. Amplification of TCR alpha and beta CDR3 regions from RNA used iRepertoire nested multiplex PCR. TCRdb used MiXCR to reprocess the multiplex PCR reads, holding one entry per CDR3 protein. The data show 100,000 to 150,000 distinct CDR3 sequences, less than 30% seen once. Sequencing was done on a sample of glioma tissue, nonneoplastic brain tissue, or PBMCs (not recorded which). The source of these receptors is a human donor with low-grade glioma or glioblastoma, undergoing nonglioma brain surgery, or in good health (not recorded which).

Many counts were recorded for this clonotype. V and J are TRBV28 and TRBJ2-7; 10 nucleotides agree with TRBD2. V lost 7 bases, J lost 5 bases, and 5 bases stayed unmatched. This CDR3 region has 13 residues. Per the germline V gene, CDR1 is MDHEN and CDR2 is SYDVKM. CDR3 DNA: TGTGCCAGCAAGCGACTAGCGGGTAACGAGCAGTACTTC. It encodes CASKRLAGNEQYF.

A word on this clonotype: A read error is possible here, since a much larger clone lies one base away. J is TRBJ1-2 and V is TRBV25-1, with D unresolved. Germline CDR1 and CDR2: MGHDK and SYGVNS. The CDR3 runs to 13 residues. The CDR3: CARSGIGYYGYTF. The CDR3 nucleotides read TGTGCCAGGAGTGGTATAGGATACTATGGCTACACCTTC.